This T cell receptor (beta chain) was identified in a study of early T cells in non-severe SARS-CoV-2 infection. Molecules of cDNA were individually given unique molecular identifiers that were attached to them. TCRdb processed the 5' RACE reads anew with MiXCR; each CDR3 protein has one entry. Among over 50,000 distinct CDR3 sequences listed, roughly 7.8% were seen once. This clonotype has a handful of counts. This CDR3 spans 16 amino acids. The germline CDR1 and CDR2 sequences are SEHNR and FQNEAQ (reference sequence). The ends lost 5 bases at V and 2 bases at J; junction bases unmatched: 4. The chain is built from TRBV7-9 and TRBJ2-5; 14 bases match TRBD2. This receptor was taken from an adult who was a healthcare worker with PCR-confirmed SARS-CoV-2 infection or an uninfected control (not recorded which). Source: whole blood, taken at baseline. The chain's CDR3 is CASSPRTSGRQETQYF. The CDR3 region has the DNA TGTGCCAGCAGCCCCCGGACTAGCGGGAGGCAAGAGACCCAGTACTTC.